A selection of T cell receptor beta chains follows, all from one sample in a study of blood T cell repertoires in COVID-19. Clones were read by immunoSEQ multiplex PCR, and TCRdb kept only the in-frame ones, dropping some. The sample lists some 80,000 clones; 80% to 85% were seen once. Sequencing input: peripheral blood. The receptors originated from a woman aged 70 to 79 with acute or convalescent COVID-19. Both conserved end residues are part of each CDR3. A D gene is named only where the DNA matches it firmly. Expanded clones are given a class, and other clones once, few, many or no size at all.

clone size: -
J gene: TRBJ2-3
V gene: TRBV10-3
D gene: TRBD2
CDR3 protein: CAISDPIAGGTPDTQYF
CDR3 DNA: TGTGCCATCAGCGATCCTATAGCGGGAGGGACCCCGGATACGCAGTATTTT

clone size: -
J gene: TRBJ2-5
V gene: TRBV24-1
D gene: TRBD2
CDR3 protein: CATSVTSGRRETQYF
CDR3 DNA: TGTGCCACCAGTGTCACTAGCGGGAGGAGAGAGACCCAGTACTTC

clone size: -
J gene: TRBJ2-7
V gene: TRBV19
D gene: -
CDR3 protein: CASSLGGSSVEQYF
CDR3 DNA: TGTGCCAGTAGTCTCGGGGGATCGAGTGTCGAGCAGTACTTC

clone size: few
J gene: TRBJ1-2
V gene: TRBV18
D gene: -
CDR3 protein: CASSPGRNYGYTF
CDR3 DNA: TGTGCCAGCTCACCGGGCCGAAACTATGGCTACACCTTC

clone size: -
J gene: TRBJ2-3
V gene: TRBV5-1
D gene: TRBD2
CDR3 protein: CASSLGGTSASTDTQYF
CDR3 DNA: TGCGCCAGCAGCTTGGGGGGCACTAGCGCTAGCACAGATACGCAGTATTTT

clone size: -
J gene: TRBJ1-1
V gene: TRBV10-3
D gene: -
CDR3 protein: CAISGGGKTEAFF
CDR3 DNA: TGTGCCATCAGTGGGGGGGGGAAGACTGAAGCTTTCTTT

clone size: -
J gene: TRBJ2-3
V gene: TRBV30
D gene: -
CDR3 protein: CAWSAQRDTQYF
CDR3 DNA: TGTGCCTGGAGTGCCCAGAGGGATACGCAGTATTTT

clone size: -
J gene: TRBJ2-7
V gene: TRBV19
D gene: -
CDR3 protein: CASSELVESEQYF
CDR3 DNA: TGTGCCAGTAGTGAACTAGTAGAATCCGAGCAGTACTTC

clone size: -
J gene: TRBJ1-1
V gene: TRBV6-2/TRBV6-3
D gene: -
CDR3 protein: CASSIGETRAFF
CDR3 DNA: TGTGCCAGCAGTATAGGGGAAACGAGAGCTTTCTTT

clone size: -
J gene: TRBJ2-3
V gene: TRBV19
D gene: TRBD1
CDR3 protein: CASKDRGTDTQYF
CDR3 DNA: TGTGCCAGTAAGGACAGGGGGACAGATACGCAGTATTTT

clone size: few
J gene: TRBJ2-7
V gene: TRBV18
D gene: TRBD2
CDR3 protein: CASSPQLAGGMGEQYF
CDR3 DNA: TGTGCCAGCTCACCACAACTAGCGGGAGGGATGGGGGAGCAGTACTTC

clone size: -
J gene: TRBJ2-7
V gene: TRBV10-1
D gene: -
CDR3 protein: CASSGTLVSEQYF
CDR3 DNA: TGCGCCAGCAGTGGGACACTGGTCTCCGAGCAGTACTTC

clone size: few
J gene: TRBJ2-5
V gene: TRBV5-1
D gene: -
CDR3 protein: CASTQGTPETETQYF
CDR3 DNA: TGCGCCAGCACCCAAGGGACACCAGAGACGGAGACCCAGTACTTC

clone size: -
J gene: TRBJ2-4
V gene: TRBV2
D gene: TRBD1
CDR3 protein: CASSPDRFAKNIQYF
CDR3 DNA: TGTGCCAGCAGCCCGGACAGGTTTGCCAAAAACATTCAGTACTTC

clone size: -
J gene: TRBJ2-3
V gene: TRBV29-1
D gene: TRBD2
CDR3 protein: CSVVMAGVADTQYF
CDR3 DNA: TGCAGCGTCGTTATGGCGGGAGTTGCAGATACGCAGTATTTT

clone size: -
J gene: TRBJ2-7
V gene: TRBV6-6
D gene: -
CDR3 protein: CASSFRVYEQYF
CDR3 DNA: TGTGCCAGCAGTTTCAGGGTCTACGAGCAGTACTTC

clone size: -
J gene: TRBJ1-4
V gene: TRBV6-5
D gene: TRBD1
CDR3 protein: CASRTGTVNEKLFF
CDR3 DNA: TGTGCCAGCAGGACCGGGACAGTTAATGAAAAACTGTTTTTT

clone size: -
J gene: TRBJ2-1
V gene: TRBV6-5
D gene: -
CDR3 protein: CASRNTGFNEQFF
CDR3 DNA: TGTGCCAGCAGGAATACAGGGTTCAATGAGCAGTTCTTC

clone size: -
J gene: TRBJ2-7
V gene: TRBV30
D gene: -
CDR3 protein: CAYLDSSSYEQYF
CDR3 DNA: TGTGCCTACTTAGACTCGAGCTCCTACGAGCAGTACTTC

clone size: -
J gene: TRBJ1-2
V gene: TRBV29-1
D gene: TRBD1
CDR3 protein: CSVEEWPGTGATFNYGYTF
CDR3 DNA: TGCAGCGTTGAAGAGTGGCCTGGGACAGGGGCGACCTTTAACTATGGCTACACCTTC

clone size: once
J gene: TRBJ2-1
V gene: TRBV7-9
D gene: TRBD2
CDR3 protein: CASGPAGTRLNEQFF
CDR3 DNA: TGTGCCAGCGGCCCCGCCGGGACTAGGCTTAATGAGCAGTTCTTC

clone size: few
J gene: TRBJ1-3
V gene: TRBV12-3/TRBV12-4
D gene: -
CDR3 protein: CASTAQLATIYF
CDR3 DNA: TGTGCCAGCACCGCACAGCTGGCCACCATATATTTT

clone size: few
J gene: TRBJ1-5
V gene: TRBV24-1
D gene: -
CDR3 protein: CATSDLAGSSGHQPQHF
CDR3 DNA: TGTGCCACCAGTGATTTGGCGGGGAGCAGCGGGCATCAGCCCCAGCATTTT

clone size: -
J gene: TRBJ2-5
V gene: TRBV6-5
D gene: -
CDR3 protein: CASSYSWARGDETQYF
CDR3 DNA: TGTGCCAGCAGTTACTCGTGGGCCAGGGGAGACGAGACCCAGTACTTC

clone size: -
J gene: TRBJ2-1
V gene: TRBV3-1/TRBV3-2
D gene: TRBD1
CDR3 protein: CASSQDPGQKYNEQFF
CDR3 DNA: TGTGCCAGCAGCCAAGATCCGGGACAGAAATACAATGAGCAGTTCTTC

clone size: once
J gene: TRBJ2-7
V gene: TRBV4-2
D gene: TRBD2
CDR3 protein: CASSQDPGGREQYF
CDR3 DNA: TGTGCCAGCAGCCAAGACCCGGGGGGACGCGAGCAGTACTTC

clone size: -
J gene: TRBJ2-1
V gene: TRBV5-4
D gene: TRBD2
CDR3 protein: CASSLDLRGSSYNEQFF
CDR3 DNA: TGTGCCAGCAGCTTGGACCTCCGCGGGAGCTCCTACAATGAGCAGTTCTTC

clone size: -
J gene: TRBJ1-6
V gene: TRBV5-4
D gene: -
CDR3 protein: CASSLGQLDNSPLHF
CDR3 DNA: TGTGCCAGCAGCCTTGGACAGCTAGATAATTCACCCCTCCACTTT

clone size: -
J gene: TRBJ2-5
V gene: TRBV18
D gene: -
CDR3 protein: CASSPLQVQETQYF
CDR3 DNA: TGTGCCAGCTCACCGTTACAAGTTCAAGAGACCCAGTACTTC

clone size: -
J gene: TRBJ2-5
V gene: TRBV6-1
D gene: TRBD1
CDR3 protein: CASSEDRGNARQETQYF
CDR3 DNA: TGTGCCAGCAGTGAAGACAGGGGAAACGCGCGTCAAGAGACCCAGTACTTC

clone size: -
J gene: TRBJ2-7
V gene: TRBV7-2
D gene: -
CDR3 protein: CASSTGEYEQYF
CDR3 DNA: TGTGCCAGCAGCACCGGGGAATACGAGCAGTACTTC

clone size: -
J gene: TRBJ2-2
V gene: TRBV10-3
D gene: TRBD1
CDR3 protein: CAITGGNTGELFF
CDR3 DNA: TGTGCCATCACAGGGGGCAACACCGGGGAGCTGTTTTTT

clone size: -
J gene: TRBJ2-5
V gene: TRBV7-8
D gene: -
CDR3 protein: CASSLVQAPETQYF
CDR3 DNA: TGTGCCAGCAGCTTAGTGCAGGCGCCAGAGACCCAGTACTTC

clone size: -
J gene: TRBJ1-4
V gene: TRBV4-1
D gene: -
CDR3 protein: CASSQDGGGAGKLFF
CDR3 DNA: TGCGCCAGCAGCCAAGACGGGGGAGGCGCAGGAAAACTGTTTTTT

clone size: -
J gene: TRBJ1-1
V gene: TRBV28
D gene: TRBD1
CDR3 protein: CASRSLQGDTEAFF
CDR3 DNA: TGTGCCAGCAGATCGCTACAGGGGGACACTGAAGCTTTCTTT

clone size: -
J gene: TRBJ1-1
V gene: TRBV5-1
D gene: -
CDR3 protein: CASSPGPALIWAFF
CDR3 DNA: TGCGCCAGCAGCCCAGGTCCGGCTCTAATATGGGCTTTCTTT

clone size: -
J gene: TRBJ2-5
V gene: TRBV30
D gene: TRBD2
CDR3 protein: CAWSGGRFETQYF
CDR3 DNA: TGTGCCTGGAGTGGCGGGAGGTTCGAGACCCAGTACTTC

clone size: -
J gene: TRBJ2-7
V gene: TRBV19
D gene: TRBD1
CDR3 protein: CASRKGAGTGFYEQYF
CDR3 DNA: TGTGCCAGTAGGAAGGGGGCCGGGACAGGTTTCTACGAGCAGTACTTC

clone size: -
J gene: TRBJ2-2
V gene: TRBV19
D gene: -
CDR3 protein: CASTRTRQNTGELFF
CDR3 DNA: TGTGCCAGTACCCGAACTAGACAGAACACCGGGGAGCTGTTTTTT

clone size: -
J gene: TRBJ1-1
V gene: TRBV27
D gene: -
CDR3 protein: CASSPWATSNTEAFF
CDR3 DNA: TGTGCCAGCAGTCCTTGGGCCACGTCGAACACTGAAGCTTTCTTT

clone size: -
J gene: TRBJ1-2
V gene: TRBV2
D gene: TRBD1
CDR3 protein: CASRDRASHGYTF
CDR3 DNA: TGTGCCAGCAGGGACAGGGCTAGCCATGGCTACACCTTC